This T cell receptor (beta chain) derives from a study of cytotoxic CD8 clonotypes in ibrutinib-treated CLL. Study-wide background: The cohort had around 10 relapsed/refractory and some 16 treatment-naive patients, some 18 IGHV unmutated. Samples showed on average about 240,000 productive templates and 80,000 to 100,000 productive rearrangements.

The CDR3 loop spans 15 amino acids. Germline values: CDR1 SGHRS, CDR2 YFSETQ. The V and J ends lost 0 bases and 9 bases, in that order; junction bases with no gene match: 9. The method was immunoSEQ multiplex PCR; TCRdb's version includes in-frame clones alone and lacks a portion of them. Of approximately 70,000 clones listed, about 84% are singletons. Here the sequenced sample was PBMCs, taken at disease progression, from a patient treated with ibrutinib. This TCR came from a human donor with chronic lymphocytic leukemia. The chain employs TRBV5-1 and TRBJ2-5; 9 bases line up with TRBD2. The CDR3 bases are TGCGCCAGCAGCTTGGCAGCGGGGGGACCGACTGCCCAGTACTTC. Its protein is CASSLAAGGPTAQYF.